The following is a T cell receptor (beta chain) sequence with its context. It lacks a known antigen. The sample holds no much larger clone one base away, and base qualities are not on file. As encoded in the germline V gene, CDR1 is SGDLS while CDR2 is YYNGEE. Measured from the cysteine to the phenylalanine, the CDR3 is 14 residues long. Only the CDR3 region is kept as DNA, spanning 42 bases read in frame from base 1. Trimming removed 4 bases from V and 4 bases from J, leaving 11 bases between the germline ends. The data were obtained in a study of OX40 agonist ivuxolimab in advanced cancers. As for the study more broadly: Ivuxolimab was an agonistic, fully human IgG2 monoclonal antibody directed against OX40 (CD134), a costimulatory receptor. Intravenous ivuxolimab was administered to patients every 2 weeks at six dose levels: 0.01, 0.1, 0.3, 1.5, 3 and 10 mg/kg. Among the 52 dose-escalation patients, about 19 had hepatocellular carcinoma, around 15 melanoma, 9 renal cell carcinoma and 9 head and neck cancer. In the dose-escalation cohort, 70% to 90% of patients were male, and the mean age was 60 years with a range of roughly 20 to 80. Prior anti-PD-1, anti-PD-L1 or anti-CTLA-4 therapy was permitted, and approximately 39% of dose-escalation patients had received checkpoint inhibitors. Partial responses occurred in three dose-escalation patients: two with cutaneous melanoma and one with hepatocellular carcinoma. The purpose of peripheral TCRbeta sequencing was to test whether ivuxolimab changed TCR sequence diversity and led to clonal T-cell expansion. The monotherapy dose-escalation portion (N ≈ 50 patients) of the phase I ivuxolimab trial is reported in the paper.

Genomic DNA was isolated from the sorted cells so that the TCRbeta CDR3 region could be sequenced. The immunoSEQ Assay was used to sequence the TCRbeta CDR3 regions. This is the immuneACCESS table as TCRdb keeps it, with only in-frame sequences that have V and J called. A part of the clones is gone; compared with another copy, unresolved V genes explain less than half, and the rest is unexplained. The sample yields 100,000 to 130,000 clones; approximately 90% were counted once. Around 1.2% of the sample lies in the top ten. What the study reported, not specific to this receptor: On average, CD8+ T cells showed more expanded clones than CD4+ T cells after ivuxolimab. In partial responders in the 0.1-3.0 mg/kg groups, normalized peripheral clonal expansion was found to be among the lowest, especially among CD8+ T cells. At doses of 0.1 to 3.0 mg/kg, clonal expansion of both CD4+ and CD8+ blood T cells was observed from baseline to week 6. Antigen specificity was not determined for the clonally expanded peripheral T cells. Low levels of normalized T-cell clonal expansion were also seen in some patients who did not respond.

The trial excluded patients who had a history of autoimmune disease or were on systemic immunosuppression. In every dose cohort, peripheral blood was drawn for TCR sequencing at baseline, cycle 4 day 1, and cycle 7 day 1. Samples came from an open-label, multicenter, first-in-human phase I dose-escalation trial of ivuxolimab. Adults with locally advanced or metastatic melanoma, renal cell carcinoma, hepatocellular carcinoma or head and neck squamous cell carcinoma were enrolled in the trial. Before TCR sequencing, CD4+ T cells and CD8+ T cells were sorted from peripheral blood as separate populations.

This sample comprised CD4+ or CD8+ T cells sorted from blood, obtained in a trial of the OX40 agonist ivuxolimab. The receptor comes from an adult with an advanced solid tumor such as melanoma, head and neck, liver or kidney cancer. Recombination linked TRBV9 to TRBJ2-2, with the D gene uncertain. The CDR3 here reads CASSNWGITGELFF. The nucleotides read TGTGCCAGCAGCAACTGGGGAATCACCGGGGAGCTGTTTTTT.